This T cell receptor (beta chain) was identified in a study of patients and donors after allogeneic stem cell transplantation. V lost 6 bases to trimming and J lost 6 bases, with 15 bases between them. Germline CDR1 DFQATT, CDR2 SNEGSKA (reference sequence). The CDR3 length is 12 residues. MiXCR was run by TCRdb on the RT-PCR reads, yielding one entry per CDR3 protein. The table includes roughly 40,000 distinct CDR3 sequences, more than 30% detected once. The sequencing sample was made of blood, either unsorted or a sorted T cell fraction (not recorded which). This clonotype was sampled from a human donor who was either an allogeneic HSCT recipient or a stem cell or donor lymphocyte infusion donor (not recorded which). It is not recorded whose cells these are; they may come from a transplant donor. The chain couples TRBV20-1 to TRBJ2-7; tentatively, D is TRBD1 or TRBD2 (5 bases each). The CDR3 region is CSALGALSEQYF. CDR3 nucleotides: TGCAGTGCCCTCGGGGCACTATCCGAGCAGTACTTC.